This note documents a single T cell receptor beta chain sequence. The antigen is undetermined. This CDR3 has 15 amino acids. Germline loops: CDR1 MNHEY, CDR2 SVGAGI. V was pared by 0 bases and J by 8 bases, with 5 bases of the junction left unmatched. The data are from a study of shared clonotypes between healthy human individuals. Assay runs were performed at deep level. Repertoires were generated with immunoSEQ multiplex PCR, while TCRdb's copy carries only in-frame clones and drops some. In the table there are approximately 980,000 clones, around 80% of which are singletons. Donors were healthy HIV-negative adults without recent acute infections or vaccinations. Findings and limits, study-wide: Rarefaction demonstrated incomplete sorted-subset sequencing despite large depth. The study found roughly 5% of naive CD4 clonotypes shared across a few donors.

The chain couples TRBV6-5 to TRBJ2-1; TRBD2 matches 9 bases. The sample consisted of memory CD4+ T cells sorted from blood. As for subset: CD45RA-negative fraction. This clonotype was obtained from a man younger than 30 in good health. The CDR3 DNA reads TGTGCCAGCAGTTACTCGTCGACTAGCGGCTATGAGCAGTTCTTC. Protein: CASSYSSTSGYEQFF.